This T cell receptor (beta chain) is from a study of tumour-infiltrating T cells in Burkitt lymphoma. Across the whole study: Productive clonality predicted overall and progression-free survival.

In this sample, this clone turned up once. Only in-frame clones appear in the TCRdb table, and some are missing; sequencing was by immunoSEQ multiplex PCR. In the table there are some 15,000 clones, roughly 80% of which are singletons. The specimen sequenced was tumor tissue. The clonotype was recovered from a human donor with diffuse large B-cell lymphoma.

The CDR3 nucleotides are TGTGCCAGCAGCTTAGGGGGACCCACTGAAGCTTTCTTT. Its translation is CASSLGGPTEAFF. The chain joins TRBV7-9 to TRBJ1-1; possible D gene TRBD1, 5 bases. CDR3 size: 13 residues. V was pared by 1 base and J by 4 bases, with 7 bases between. Per the germline V gene, CDR1 is SEHNR and CDR2 is FQNEAQ (reference sequence).